This T cell receptor (beta chain) was recovered during a study of blood T cell repertoires in COVID-19. On the study more broadly: Samples taken during acute and convalescent COVID-19 were collected in the United States, Italy and Spain. T cells, B-cell-depleted T cells, or PBMCs supplied cDNA or gDNA.

The CDR3 runs to 15 residues. Per the germline V gene, CDR1 is SGHVS and CDR2 is FQNEAQ. The V gene end was trimmed by 6 bases and the J gene end by 2 bases; junction bases not matched to a gene: 6. This clone was observed a handful of times. Per the authors' pipeline: Amplification with reference gene primers provided the estimates of nucleated cell counts. Clones were sequenced by immunoSEQ multiplex PCR, and TCRdb holds only the in-frame ones, with some missing. V, J and clone size were drawn from that table, and D and trimming were deduced from the DNA. The data hold 20,000 or so clones, with roughly 86% observed a single time.

This sequence originates from a man between 70 and 80 years old with acute or convalescent COVID-19. The rearrangement joins TRBV7-8 to TRBJ2-7, with 11 nucleotides matching TRBD2. Sequenced sample: peripheral blood. CDR3 loop: CASRLSGRATYEQYF. The DNA for the CDR3 is TGTGCCAGCAGACTTAGCGGGAGGGCGACCTACGAGCAGTACTTC.